Listed below are T cell receptor beta chains from one sample, sequenced in a study of OX40 agonist ivuxolimab in advanced cancers. Clones were read by immunoSEQ multiplex PCR, and TCRdb kept only the in-frame ones, dropping some. The repertoire holds just under 95,000 clones, with around 87% as singletons. Source: CD4+ or CD8+ T cells sorted from blood, taken in a trial of the OX40 agonist ivuxolimab. The receptors here all came from an adult with an advanced solid tumor such as melanoma, head and neck, liver or kidney cancer. Both conserved end residues are part of each CDR3. D genes are given only for firm matches. The size field is filled for only some rows; it gives once, few, many or a size class.

D: TRBD1
V: TRBV19
size: -
J: TRBJ1-1
CDR3: CASSTGQGSTEAFF
DNA: TGTGCCAGTAGTACCGGACAGGGGAGTACTGAAGCTTTCTTT

D: TRBD1
V: TRBV7-9
size: -
J: TRBJ1-2
CDR3: CASSLGQGINYGYTF
DNA: TGTGCCAGCAGCTTAGGACAGGGTATTAACTATGGCTACACCTTC

D: TRBD2
V: TRBV5-1
size: few
J: TRBJ2-7
CDR3: CASSPGGAQSYEQYF
DNA: TGCGCCAGCAGCCCGGGGGGGGCCCAATCCTACGAGCAGTACTTC

D: -
V: TRBV4-1
size: -
J: TRBJ1-6
CDR3: CASSQDFGDRASPLHF
DNA: TGCGCCAGCAGCCAAGACTTTGGAGATCGGGCTTCACCCCTCCACTTT

D: TRBD2
V: TRBV11-2
size: once
J: TRBJ2-7
CDR3: CASSLVGLAGGHTYEQYF
DNA: TGTGCCAGCAGCTTAGTAGGGCTAGCGGGGGGACACACCTACGAGCAGTACTTC

D: TRBD2
V: TRBV7-3
size: -
J: TRBJ2-1
CDR3: CASRPGGADNEQFF
DNA: TGTGCCAGCCGACCCGGGGGGGCAGACAATGAGCAGTTCTTC

D: TRBD1
V: TRBV25-1
size: once
J: TRBJ1-2
CDR3: CAGSVHGTGHHGYTF
DNA: TGTGCCGGCAGTGTCCACGGGACAGGGCATCATGGCTACACCTTC

D: TRBD1
V: TRBV5-4
size: -
J: TRBJ2-7
CDR3: CASSSDRVRSREQYF
DNA: TGTGCCAGCAGCTCCGACAGGGTGAGGTCGAGGGAGCAGTACTTC

D: -
V: TRBV10-1
size: -
J: TRBJ1-6
CDR3: CASGDNSPLHF
DNA: TGCGCCAGCGGAGATAATTCACCCCTCCACTTT

D: TRBD1
V: TRBV19
size: -
J: TRBJ2-5
CDR3: CASSMGGQGRQETQYF
DNA: TGTGCCAGTAGTATGGGGGGACAGGGTCGACAAGAGACCCAGTACTTC

D: TRBD2
V: TRBV5-4
size: few
J: TRBJ2-2
CDR3: CASSLLAGPTGELFF
DNA: TGTGCCAGCAGCTTACTAGCGGGGCCCACCGGGGAGCTGTTTTTT

D: TRBD1
V: TRBV19
size: -
J: TRBJ1-6
CDR3: CASSRRQGEYSPLHF
DNA: TGTGCCAGTAGTCGAAGACAGGGAGAGTATTCACCCCTCCACTTT

D: -
V: TRBV6-5
size: -
J: TRBJ2-7
CDR3: CASRGLLVREQYF
DNA: TGTGCCAGCAGGGGGCTCCTTGTTCGAGAGCAGTACTTC

D: -
V: TRBV5-6
size: -
J: TRBJ2-3
CDR3: CASSLDIGADTQYF
DNA: TGTGCCAGCAGCTTAGATATAGGGGCCGATACGCAGTATTTT

D: -
V: TRBV27
size: -
J: TRBJ2-3
CDR3: CASGAFYRDLTQYF
DNA: TGTGCCAGCGGGGCGTTTTACCGGGACCTTACGCAGTATTTT

D: TRBD2
V: TRBV10-2
size: -
J: TRBJ2-1
CDR3: CASSRLAPRYNEQFF
DNA: TGCGCCAGCAGTCGACTAGCCCCCCGCTACAATGAGCAGTTCTTC

D: -
V: TRBV27
size: -
J: TRBJ1-4
CDR3: CASSLRMGGEKLFF
DNA: TGTGCCAGCAGTTTAAGGATGGGGGGCGAAAAACTGTTTTTT

D: -
V: TRBV18
size: -
J: TRBJ2-1
CDR3: CASSPPTYNEQFF
DNA: TGTGCCAGCTCACCCCCGACCTACAATGAGCAGTTCTTC

D: TRBD1
V: TRBV5-4
size: -
J: TRBJ1-6
CDR3: CASSIEQGLYNSPLHF
DNA: TGTGCCAGCAGCATTGAACAGGGGCTCTATAATTCACCCCTCCACTTT

D: -
V: TRBV4-2
size: -
J: TRBJ1-2
CDR3: CASSSPRTGNYGYTF
DNA: TGTGCCAGCAGTTCACCCCGGACGGGCAACTATGGCTACACCTTC

D: -
V: TRBV7-8
size: few
J: TRBJ2-6
CDR3: CASSLNFHGPSRGANVLTF
DNA: TGTGCCAGCAGCTTAAATTTTCATGGCCCGTCTAGGGGGGCCAACGTCCTGACTTTC

D: -
V: TRBV28
size: -
J: TRBJ2-7
CDR3: CASNLTPSYEQYF
DNA: TGTGCCAGCAACCTGACACCCTCCTACGAGCAGTACTTC

D: TRBD1
V: TRBV4-1
size: few
J: TRBJ1-6
CDR3: CASSQRPRGNSPLHF
DNA: TGCGCCAGCAGCCAAAGGCCCAGGGGGAATTCACCCCTCCACTTT

D: -
V: TRBV5-1
size: -
J: TRBJ2-1
CDR3: CASDGGYEQFF
DNA: TGCGCCAGCGACGGGGGCTATGAGCAGTTCTTC

D: -
V: TRBV7-8
size: -
J: TRBJ2-1
CDR3: CASSFRARGSSYNEQFF
DNA: TGTGCCAGCAGCTTTAGGGCTAGGGGAAGCTCCTACAATGAGCAGTTCTTC

D: -
V: TRBV7-9
size: -
J: TRBJ2-3
CDR3: CASSPGTLGGTDTQYF
DNA: TGTGCCAGCAGCCCCGGGACATTGGGGGGCACAGATACGCAGTATTTT

D: -
V: TRBV10-3
size: -
J: TRBJ1-4
CDR3: CAISEGEVNEKLFF
DNA: TGTGCCATCAGTGAAGGAGAGGTAAATGAAAAACTGTTTTTT

D: -
V: TRBV7-9
size: -
J: TRBJ1-2
CDR3: CASSPQRGDGYTF
DNA: TGTGCCAGCAGCCCGCAAAGGGGGGATGGCTACACCTTC